The 13 T cell receptor beta chains given below trace back to one sample, sequenced in a study of blood T cells in healthy people across ages. The use of a sample-barcoded 5' primer and a J-beta primer mix characterized a second PCR of roughly 6 to 12 cycles. MiXCR was run by TCRdb on the 5' RACE reads, yielding one entry per CDR3 protein. The sample has over 1,200,000 distinct CDR3 sequences; roughly 59% are singletons. The sample consisted of blood. These receptors all come from a man younger than 30 in good health.

The chain uses TRBV7-2 and TRBJ2-1, with D uncertain. The CDR3 loop spans 14 amino acids. Germline-derived CDR1 and CDR2 are SGHTA and FQGNSA. With 5 bases removed from V and 8 bases from J, the gap between germline ends came to 16 bases. The CDR3 region has the DNA TGTGCCAGCAGCCCCATATACACCGTAGATGAGCAGTTCTTC. Its protein product is CASSPIYTVDEQFF.

Regarding this clonotype: One end of the junction varies from germline; a read error may be responsible. CDR3 loop: CASSQAGTSSTDTQYF. The DNA of the CDR3 is TGTGCCAGCAGTCAAGCCGGGACTAGCAGCACAGATACGCAGTATTTT. V usage is TRBV6-1 and J usage is TRBJ2-3; 9 bases fit TRBD2. Germline CDR1 and CDR2: MNHNS and SASEGT. The CDR3 contains 16 residues.

A remark on this clonotype: Being one base from a much bigger clone, this may be a read error. The chain uses TRBV12-3 or TRBV12-4 and TRBJ1-1; D is unresolved. This CDR3 has 14 amino acids. V was cut by 5 bases and J by 4 bases, with 14 bases left in between. The CDR3 here is CASSVERSGTEAFF. Written as DNA, the CDR3 is TGTGCCAGCAGTGTAGAGCGTTCGGGCACTGAAGCTTTCTTT.

The chain carries TRBV20-1 and TRBJ2-1; TRBD2 is a possible D gene (7 bases). CDR1 and CDR2 (germline): DFQATT, SNEGSKA (reference sequence). This CDR3 has 15 amino acids. Between the trimmed V and J ends, which lost 5 bases and 3 bases, there was a span of 17 bases. This CDR3 reads CSAVLTGGLYNEQFF. Here the CDR3 DNA reads TGCAGTGCTGTTTTGACGGGGGGCCTCTACAATGAGCAGTTCTTC.

The V and J genes are TRBV3-1 and TRBJ2-3; no clear D. Per germline, CDR1 LGHDT and CDR2 YNNKEL (reference sequence). Trimming pared 1 base from V and 0 bases from J, leaving 14 bases between. CDR3 length equals 17 residues. The CDR3 DNA reads TGTGCCAGCAGCCAAGGGATCCGGGTACTTAGCACAGATACGCAGTATTTT. Translated, it gives CASSQGIRVLSTDTQYF.

Details on this clonotype: A read error is possible here, since a much larger clone lies one base away. The chain employs TRBV12-3 or TRBV12-4 and TRBJ2-1, with a possible D match to TRBD1 (6 bases). The CDR3 loop spans 14 amino acids. CDR3: CANSFRDTLNEQFF. The CDR3 DNA is TGTGCCAACAGTTTTCGGGACACGCTCAATGAGCAGTTCTTC.

This clonotype was counted once. The chain links TRBV4-1 to TRBJ2-5, with 8 bases fitting TRBD2. The J call could be wrong; TRBJ2-7 is a better fit for the DNA end. In germline, CDR1 is MGHRA, CDR2 YSYEKL. CDR3 length equals 15 residues. The CDR3 nucleotides are TGCGCCAGCAGCCAAGATAGCGGGAATCCCTACGAGCAGTACTTC. Translated, it gives CASSQDSGNPYEQYF.

This chain joins TRBV20-1 and TRBJ2-7; the D gene could be TRBD1 or TRBD2 (5 bases each). This CDR3 has 16 residues. In germline, CDR1 is DFQATT, CDR2 SNEGSKA (reference sequence). Trimming shortened V by 3 bases and J by 3 bases, and 21 bases separated the two germline ends. This CDR3 is CSARLLGELGYYEQYF. The CDR3 coding sequence is TGCAGTGCTAGGCTGTTGGGGGAACTGGGCTACTACGAGCAGTACTTC.

V is TRBV20-1 and J is TRBJ1-3; the D gene is possibly TRBD1 (5 bases). V was trimmed by 1 base and J by 2 bases, leaving 9 bases between them. The CDR3 spans 14 residues. Germline CDR1 reads DFQATT; CDR2 reads SNEGSKA (reference sequence). The CDR3 DNA reads TGCAGTGCTAGAGTTTTGGGGCCTGGAAACACCATATATTTT. It specifies CSARVLGPGNTIYF.

This chain connects TRBV7-2 to TRBJ2-5, with TRBD1 identical over 8 bases. The CDR3 runs 15 residues. The V gene's germline CDR1 is SGHTA and CDR2 FQGNSA. With 3 bases clipped from V and 3 bases from J, the junction kept 6 bases outside the gene matches. CDR3 protein: CASSFGDRTKETQYF. The CDR3 DNA reads TGTGCCAGCAGCTTCGGGGACAGGACTAAAGAGACCCAGTACTTC.

The chain combines TRBV18 with TRBJ2-3; 13 bases align to TRBD2. This CDR3 has 17 amino acids. J lost 1 base, V lost 0 bases, and 1 base had no gene match. Per germline, CDR1 KGHSH and CDR2 LQKENI. The CDR3 bases are TGTGCCAGCTCACCACCGGGACTAGCGGGGCGCACAGATACGCAGTATTTT. It is translated as CASSPPGLAGRTDTQYF.

The gene calls are TRBV6-2 or TRBV6-3 and TRBJ2-5; 8 bases agree with TRBD2. J lost 1 base, V lost 0 bases, and 7 bases had no gene match. Germline CDR1 MNHEY, CDR2 SVGEGT. The CDR3 has 17 residues. DNA for the CDR3: TGTGCCAGCAGTTACTCGGTCGGGAGGGCCATCCAAGAGACCCAGTACTTC. Translated, it gives CASSYSVGRAIQETQYF.

CDR3: CATSDPATDSADTQYF. CDR3 sequence (DNA): TGTGCCACCAGTGATCCAGCGACAGATAGCGCAGATACGCAGTATTTT. This rearrangement joins TRBV24-1 to TRBJ2-3; D assignment may be TRBD1 or TRBD2 (5 bases each). V was pared by 3 bases and J by 4 bases, with 16 bases between. The CDR3 covers 16 residues. CDR1 and CDR2 from the germline V gene are KGHDR and SFDVKD.